These 5 T cell receptor beta chains share one sample of origin, sequenced in a study of blood T cell repertoires in COVID-19. Libraries were prepared by immunoSEQ multiplex PCR; TCRdb keeps only in-frame clonotypes and omits some of them. The sample records about 210,000 clones, approximately 90% being singletons. Material: PBMCs or T cells enriched from blood (not recorded which). These receptor sequences come from a young man with acute COVID-19.

This chain uses TRBV28 with TRBJ2-7; D is undetermined. The CDR3 length is 13 residues. V lost 5 bases to trimming and J lost 1 base, with 9 bases between them. Germline CDR1 is MDHEN and CDR2 is SYDVKM. CDR3: CASSRGDSYEQYF. CDR3 DNA: TGTGCCAGCAGTCGCGGTGATTCCTACGAGCAGTACTTC. Supplemented by reference TRBV28 and TRBJ2-7, the full variable domain reads DVKVTQSSRYLVKRTGEKVFLECVQDMDHENMFWYRQDPGLGLRLIYFSYDVKMKEKGDIPEGYSVSREKKERFSLILESASTNQTSMYLCASSRGDSYEQYFGPGTRLTVT.

The chain has TRBV27 and TRBJ2-2, with D maybe TRBD2 (5 bases). Trimming removed 4 bases from V and 3 bases from J, with 12 bases in between. Looked up from germline, CDR1 is MNHEY and CDR2 is SMNVEV (reference sequence). The CDR3 has 15 residues. This chain's CDR3 is CASSSAGQHTGELFF. CDR3 DNA: TGTGCCAGCAGTTCGGCGGGTCAACACACCGGGGAGCTGTTTTTT.

This clone has only one observation. This chain uses TRBV12-3 or TRBV12-4 with TRBJ1-1, with D perhaps matching TRBD1 (6 bases). The CDR3 consists of 13 residues. V dropped 5 bases and J dropped 1 base, with 8 bases sitting between them. This CDR3 reads CASSVGQNTEAFF. The CDR3 nucleotides are TGTGCCAGCAGTGTGGGACAGAACACTGAAGCTTTCTTT.

The CDR3 DNA is TGTGCCAGCCGCAGACTAGCCTCAGATACGCAGTATTTT. It yields the protein CASRRLASDTQYF. The V gene is TRBV2, the J gene TRBJ2-3; 7 nucleotides agree with TRBD2. Germline V gene sequence: CDR1 SNHLY, CDR2 FYNNEI. V lost 8 bases, J lost 4 bases, and 6 bases stayed unmatched. The CDR3 spans 13 residues.

The chain links TRBV6-6 to TRBJ2-7, with 8 bases lining up with TRBD1. Germline loops: CDR1 MNHNY, CDR2 SVGAGI (reference sequence). Unmatched junction bases numbered 9, after V lost 5 bases and J lost 6 bases. This CDR3 contains 14 residues. CDR3 in DNA: TGTGCCAGCAGTCTAGGACAGGGATCACGCGAGCAGTACTTC. Amino acid sequence: CASSLGQGSREQYF.